These 22 T cell receptor beta chains were sequenced from one sample in a study of CD8 T cells in ankylosing spondylitis. TCRdb fed the 5' RACE reads into MiXCR, producing one record per CDR3 protein. The sample consists of approximately 45,000 distinct CDR3 sequences, 4% of them appearing once. The source material was blood, either unsorted or a sorted T cell fraction (not recorded which). Receptors were obtained from a female donor with ankylosing spondylitis or in good health (not recorded which).

This clonotype has ten or more counts. This chain connects TRBV9 to TRBJ2-5; 8 positions match TRBD2. Trimming cost V 4 bases and J 4 bases; bases outside gene matches: 9. Germline assignment: CDR1 SGDLS and CDR2 YYNGEE. The CDR3 loop spans 15 amino acids. The CDR3 sequence is CASSPPSRGAETQYF. The CDR3 bases are TGTGCCAGCAGCCCTCCTTCGCGGGGGGCAGAGACCCAGTACTTC.

In this sample, this clonotype turned up many times. The J gene is TRBJ2-2, the V gene TRBV9; perhaps TRBD1 as D (6 bases). Trimming left V 6 bases short and J 5 bases short, with 17 bases between. Germline values: CDR1 SGDLS, CDR2 YYNGEE. This CDR3 has 15 residues. CDR3 nucleotide sequence: TGTGCCAGCAAGTCGAATGGGGGCTCGACCGGGGAGCTGTTTTTT. It yields the protein CASKSNGGSTGELFF.

Ten or more counts support this clonotype. The CDR3 DNA reads as TGTGCCAGCAGCGTAGCAGCGGGGACACCAACCGGGGAGCTGTTTTTT. Translating gives CASSVAAGTPTGELFF. This chain uses TRBV9 with TRBJ2-2; TRBD2 is a possible D gene (7 bases). Trimming took off 0 bases at V and 5 bases at J, with 14 bases between the two ends. The CDR3 has 16 residues. The germline gives CDR1 SGDLS, CDR2 YYNGEE.

This clonotype was observed at least ten times. The rearrangement uses TRBV9 and TRBJ1-1; the match to TRBD1 covers 7 bases. Per the germline V gene, CDR1 is SGDLS and CDR2 is YYNGEE. The ends lost 3 bases at V and 2 bases at J; junction bases unmatched: 4. The CDR3 consists of 14 residues. CDR3 DNA sequence: TGTGCCAGCAGCGCAGGACAGGATAACACTGAAGCTTTCTTT. Translation gives CASSAGQDNTEAFF.

The sample holds many counts of this clonotype. The chain joins TRBV9 to TRBJ1-1; 7 bases are a match to TRBD1. Germline CDR1 SGDLS, CDR2 YYNGEE. Trimming took 4 bases from V and 0 from J; bases not matched to a gene: 9. This CDR3 is built from 16 residues. The CDR3 is CASSPKGTAMNTEAFF. CDR3 nucleotide sequence: TGTGCCAGCAGCCCCAAGGGGACAGCCATGAACACTGAAGCTTTCTTT.

This clonotype showed up many times. V and J are TRBV9 and TRBJ1-4, with D unresolved. The CDR3 consists of 14 residues. Trimming removed 2 bases from V and 5 bases from J, with 10 bases in between. Looked up from germline, CDR1 is SGDLS and CDR2 is YYNGEE. The CDR3 is CASSVQDTNEKLFF. Written as DNA, the CDR3 is TGTGCCAGCAGCGTCCAAGACACCAATGAAAAACTGTTTTTT.

At least ten counts were recorded for this clonotype. This chain uses TRBV9 with TRBJ1-1; D is perhaps TRBD1 (6 bases). The CDR3 spans 13 residues. Germline V gene sequence: CDR1 SGDLS, CDR2 YYNGEE. V lost 7 bases to trimming and J lost 8 bases, with 18 bases between them. CDR3 sequence reads: CASSGDAGGEAFF. The CDR3 DNA reads TGTGCCAGCTCGGGGGACGCCGGGGGCGAAGCTTTCTTT.

This clonotype was observed a few times. The chain recombines TRBV9 with TRBJ2-1, with 15 nucleotides matching TRBD2. The germline CDR1 and CDR2 sequences are SGDLS and YYNGEE. The CDR3 loop spans 17 amino acids. V trimming: 2 bases; J trimming: 8 bases; junction bases outside the gene matches: 8. This CDR3 reads CASSVGTSGGLLHEQFF. The CDR3 bases are TGTGCCAGCAGCGTCGGGACTAGCGGGGGGCTCTTGCATGAGCAGTTCTTC.

This clonotype was found many times. This sequence joins TRBV9 and TRBJ2-3; D is unresolved. The CDR3 sequence is 15 residues long. Germline-derived CDR1 and CDR2 are SGDLS and YYNGEE. The V and J ends lost 4 bases and 3 bases respectively, with 15 bases between them. The CDR3 sequence: CASSLTGARTDTQYF. The DNA of the CDR3 is TGTGCCAGCAGCCTCACTGGTGCGAGAACAGATACGCAGTATTTT. The full variable domain, in which reference TRBV9 and TRBJ2-3 provide the parts outside the CDR3, is DSGVTQTPKHLITATGQRVTLRCSPRSGDLSVYWYQQSLDQGLQFLIQYYNGEERAKGNILERFSAQQFPDLHSELNLSSLELGDSALYFCASSLTGARTDTQYFGPGTRLTVL.

This clonotype was seen many times. The rearrangement uses TRBV9 and TRBJ2-3; maybe TRBD1 (6 bases). Germline loops: CDR1 SGDLS, CDR2 YYNGEE. Between the trimmed V and J ends, which lost 4 bases and 1 base, there was a span of 16 bases. The CDR3 loop spans 16 amino acids. Written as DNA, the CDR3 is TGTGCCAGCAGCCTTCGACAGGCCGCTGGCACAGATACGCAGTATTTT. Translated, it gives CASSLRQAAGTDTQYF.

This clonotype was seen repeatedly, ten times or more. The chain is built from TRBV9 and TRBJ1-5, with D possibly being TRBD1 (5 bases). The V end was cut by 4 bases, the J end by 8 bases, with 16 bases between. The CDR3 contains 14 residues. The V gene's germline CDR1 is SGDLS and CDR2 YYNGEE. CDR3 protein: CASSRDGVAEPQHF. The CDR3 bases are TGTGCCAGCAGCCGGGACGGAGTTGCTGAGCCCCAGCATTTT.

This clonotype has a handful of counts. This chain uses TRBV9 with TRBJ1-5; the D gene is possibly TRBD1 (5 bases). Between the trimmed V and J ends, which lost 2 bases and 8 bases, there was a span of 14 bases. Germline CDR1 and CDR2: SGDLS and YYNGEE. This CDR3 spans 14 amino acids. In nucleotides, the CDR3 is TGTGCCAGCAGCGTGGGAGAAACGGGGGAGCCCCAGCATTTT. Protein: CASSVGETGEPQHF.

At least ten counts were recorded for this clonotype. The chain is built from TRBV9 and TRBJ2-3, with 7 positions matching TRBD2. The CDR3 has 14 amino acids. Trimming at V came to 7 bases and at J to 1 base, leaving 6 bases not matched to a gene. CDR1 is SGDLS, CDR2 YYNGEE, per germline. Here the CDR3 reads CASSYSGGTDTQYF. The CDR3, as DNA: TGTGCCAGCTCTTACAGCGGGGGCACAGATACGCAGTATTTT.

This clonotype was seen ten or more times. The rearrangement uses TRBV9 and TRBJ2-3; a weak D match, TRBD2 (7 bases). Trimming cost V 3 bases and J 3 bases, with 17 bases left between them. This CDR3 spans 16 amino acids. From germline, CDR1 is SGDLS and CDR2 YYNGEE. The chain's CDR3 is CASSEDLRGGTDTQYF. The CDR3 nucleotides read TGTGCCAGCAGCGAGGACCTTAGGGGGGGAACAGATACGCAGTATTTT.

This clonotype was detected ten times or more. The V call is TRBV9, the J call TRBJ2-5; D unresolved. Germline lookup yields CDR1 SGDLS and CDR2 YYNGEE. Trimming stripped 1 base from V and 5 bases from J, with 12 bases between. This CDR3 is built from 14 residues. CDR3 nucleotide sequence: TGTGCCAGCAGCGTATCACCGGTTCGCGAGACCCAGTACTTC. It specifies CASSVSPVRETQYF.

This clonotype was counted at least ten times. This chain uses TRBV9 with TRBJ1-6; tentatively, D is TRBD1 (5 bases). This CDR3 has 14 residues. CDR1 is SGDLS and CDR2 is YYNGEE in the germline V gene. The V gene lost 7 bases and the J gene lost 3 bases, with 11 bases spanning the gap. In nucleotides, the CDR3 is TGTGCCAGCGGCCAGACAGACTATAATTCACCCCTCCACTTT. Translating gives CASGQTDYNSPLHF.

This clonotype appeared many times. The chain carries TRBV9 and TRBJ1-2, with D unresolved. The V end lost 0 bases, the J end lost 1 base, and 7 bases lay between the germline ends. This CDR3 has 14 residues. Germline values: CDR1 SGDLS, CDR2 YYNGEE. For the CDR3, the DNA is TGTGCCAGCAGCGTAGGGGCGGATAACTATGGCTACACCTTC. It encodes CASSVGADNYGYTF.

Many counts were recorded for this clonotype. This CDR3 reads CASSVTGQRSPQETQYF. The CDR3 DNA is TGTGCCAGCAGCGTAACCGGACAACGTTCACCTCAAGAGACCCAGTACTTC. This chain connects TRBV9 to TRBJ2-5; perhaps TRBD1 as D (5 bases). This CDR3 has 17 residues. Trimming removed 1 base at V and 2 bases at J, with 18 bases between. Germline V CDR1 and CDR2: SGDLS, YYNGEE.

This clonotype showed up many times. This CDR3 reads CASSVGVIAPEAFF. DNA of the CDR3: TGTGCCAGCAGCGTAGGAGTCATAGCCCCTGAAGCTTTCTTT. V is TRBV9 and J is TRBJ1-1; no clear D gene. The CDR3 spans 14 residues. The V end lost 0 bases, the J end lost 6 bases, and 12 bases lay between the germline ends. The germline gives CDR1 SGDLS, CDR2 YYNGEE.

This clonotype was counted ten times or more. In DNA form, the CDR3 reads TGTGCCAGCAGCACGGAGGGGGATTGGACCTACAATGAGCAGTTCTTC. Translating it yields CASSTEGDWTYNEQFF. The chain recombines TRBV9 with TRBJ2-1; possibly TRBD1 or TRBD2 for D (6 bases each). The CDR3 has 16 amino acids. Trimming took 4 bases from V and 2 from J, leaving 16 bases between them. Looked up from germline, CDR1 is SGDLS and CDR2 is YYNGEE.

This clonotype was observed at least ten times. V is TRBV9 and J is TRBJ2-1; D not certain. Trimming removed 1 base from V and 5 bases from J, with 10 bases in between. Germline V gives CDR1 SGDLS, CDR2 YYNGEE. This CDR3 is 14 amino acids long. The chain's CDR3 is CASSVRLMDNEQFF. The DNA of the CDR3 is TGTGCCAGCAGCGTACGGCTAATGGACAATGAGCAGTTCTTC.

This clonotype was counted at least ten times. This rearrangement joins TRBV9 to TRBJ2-3; 10 bases are shared with TRBD2. The CDR3 consists of 15 residues. Germline V lookup: CDR1 SGDLS, CDR2 YYNGEE. The V and J ends lost 1 base and 4 bases, in that order; junction bases with no gene match: 3. DNA for the CDR3: TGTGCCAGCAGCGTACAACTAGCGGGACCAGATACGCAGTATTTT. Translated, it gives CASSVQLAGPDTQYF. Combining the CDR3 with reference TRBV9 and TRBJ2-3 gives the whole variable domain DSGVTQTPKHLITATGQRVTLRCSPRSGDLSVYWYQQSLDQGLQFLIQYYNGEERAKGNILERFSAQQFPDLHSELNLSSLELGDSALYFCASSVQLAGPDTQYFGPGTRLTVL.